This TCR beta chain was sequenced in a study of T cells after yellow fever vaccination. The study's findings and limits: Most primary-vaccination clones recurred post-booster (roughly 96% CD4, around 90% CD8). FACS-sorted repertoires might harbor abundant contaminating clonotypes from the bulk population.

5'RACE template switching added a universal primer site and UMIs to TCR cDNA. One entry per CDR3 protein, called by TCRdb with MiXCR from the 5' RACE reads. The profile covers some 350,000 distinct CDR3 sequences, with around 4.1% appearing a single time and 24% taken by the ten largest. V lost 0 bases and J 0 bases, leaving 10 bases between the germline ends. Germline-derived CDR1 and CDR2 are SGDLS and YYNGEE. CDR3 length: 16 residues. This clonotype was counted a few times. Its antigen is not known. The source of this sequence is a man between 18 and 29 years old who received the YFV17D yellow fever vaccine. The chain couples TRBV9 to TRBJ1-3, with D maybe TRBD1 (5 bases). The sequencing used PBMCs, collected 5 days after the yellow fever booster vaccination. CDR3 protein: CASSVGWGDSGNTIYF. The CDR3 nucleotides read TGTGCCAGCAGCGTAGGCTGGGGGGACTCTGGAAACACCATATATTTT.